The source of this T cell receptor (beta chain) is a study of OX40 agonist ivuxolimab in advanced cancers. For the study at large: Head and neck, renal cell, melanoma or hepatocellular carcinoma were the cancers that dose-escalation patients had. Whole-study results and caveats: There was clonal expansion of CD4+ and CD8+ blood T cells by week 6 at 0.1 to 3.0 mg/kg.

With regard to this clone: Its antigen is unknown.

The protocol was immunoSEQ multiplex PCR, while the TCRdb copy is restricted to in-frame clones and leaves out a portion. The data contain more than 65,000 clones, about 83% of them seen just once; the ten biggest clones take up approximately 25%. The germline V gene encodes CDR1 LNHDA and CDR2 SQIVND (reference sequence). The V segment lost 3 bases and the J segment 3 bases; nucleotides outside the gene matches: 2. This CDR3 comprises 16 residues. This sequence joins TRBV19 and TRBJ2-3, with 14 bases matching TRBD2. The starting material was CD4+ or CD8+ T cells sorted from blood, obtained in a trial of the OX40 agonist ivuxolimab. The receptor was isolated from an adult with an advanced solid tumor such as melanoma, head and neck, liver or kidney cancer. The CDR3 DNA is TGTGCCAGTAGTATTAGGACTAGCGGGGGGACAGATACGCAGTATTTT. As protein: CASSIRTSGGTDTQYF.